This note documents a single T cell receptor (beta chain) sequence. The specificity of this receptor is unknown. Per-nucleotide qualities are absent, and no much larger clonotype sits a single base away. The data originate from a study of T cells in Graves' hyperthyroidism and ophthalmopathy (dated by TCRdb to between 2018 and 2021). Some background on the complete study: Peripheral blood samples were taken at initial diagnosis, before any treatment was given. The roughly 100 discovery patients were randomly divided into training and test sets at a 7:3 ratio. Prospective prediction of ophthalmopathy was tested in an independent validation cohort consisting of fewer than 20 hyperthyroidism patients and 17 patients who later progressed to ophthalmopathy. TCR V-J signatures able to tell the groups apart were searched for in a discovery cohort of 100 or so patients, of whom 40 to 45 had Graves' ophthalmopathy and 57 had stable Graves' hyperthyroidism. TCR Vbeta CDR3 sequencing of approximately 140 peripheral blood samples (approximately 44 ophthalmopathy, 75 hyperthyroidism and approximately 17 progressor patients) is reported in the paper. In addition, the study compared T-cell repertoires in thyroid tissue and in blood from about 6 Graves' hyperthyroidism patients. Following sampling, methimazole starting at 30 mg daily was given to hyperthyroidism patients, and high-dose intravenous methylprednisolone was given to ophthalmopathy patients.

The TCR beta CDR3 regions were amplified from the RNA transcripts. The first round of RT-PCR for the TCR CDR3 was performed with the HTBI primer set and the Qiagen OneStep RT-PCR kit. The libraries were constructed in a second round of multiplex PCR and then size-selected and purified. The libraries were sequenced on an Illumina HiSeq2000 using paired-end 100 bp reads. The authors processed their data as follows. SOAPnuke was used to process the raw data, removing reads that contained adapters or uncalled bases, had a mean Phred below 15, or lacked an exact match to the constant primer or identifier. COPE v1.2.5 was used to merge high-quality paired reads, and clonotypes were defined as unique nucleotide sequences. MiTCR v1.1 was used to align clonotypes to the IMGT TRBV, TRBD and TRBJ reference segments. Only V-J combinations with frequency above 0.0001, covering 99% to 99.2% of repertoires, were analysed. The TCS score was defined as F50 (clonal expansion) divided by E x V (chaos), with BLOSUM62-based TCRdist calculated between CDR3 peptides within each V-J. Welch's t-statistics and random forest reduced 514 V-J features to roughly 13, which were used in a naive Bayes classifier (R e1071). TCRdb passed the public sequencing reads through fastp at Q25 and MiXCR, retaining productive beta sequences. For every CDR3 protein sequence, its rows merge into one entry that carries the most common genes and DNA. The V and J calls and clone size come from TCRdb's table, not from the authors' own analysis. The sample yields fewer than 450,000 distinct CDR3 sequences; less than 20% were counted once. About 38% of the sample rests with the top ten.

The CDR3 sequence holds 15 residues, the cysteine and phenylalanine included. Only the CDR3 part of the read is kept: 45 bases, read in frame from the first base. Deletion took 5 bases off V and 0 bases off J, with a span of 10 bases between the germline ends. For CDR1 and CDR2, the germline V gene lists MNHEY and SVGAGI. Overall results and qualifications from the work: In validation, the model predicted progression to ophthalmopathy with around 71% sensitivity and approximately 74% specificity, a median of approximately 6.7 months before onset. Sample size was not statistically predetermined, and investigators were not blinded to group allocation. A 13 V-J signature model separated ophthalmopathy from stable hyperthyroidism, with roughly 88% sensitivity and approximately 81% specificity in cross-validation and 80%/75% in testing. Most expanded thyroid clonotypes (frequency above 0.001) were also detected in blood, suggesting blood repertoires may reflect thyroid immune responses.

Ophthalmopathy patients had moderately to severely active disease, with a Clinical Activity Score of 3 or more, a NOSPECS grade of 4 or more, and a disease duration of less than 3 months. Patients with uncontrolled infections, other autoimmune diseases, pregnancy or lactation were excluded. Diagnoses were based on clinical symptoms, serum thyroxine and TRAb, thyroid ultrasound and orbital computed tomography. PBMCs were isolated from around 10 ml of fresh peripheral blood by Ficoll-Paque density gradient centrifugation. Total RNA was extracted using Trizol reagent, and RNA quality was assessed on an Agilent 2100 Bioanalyzer.

This TCR was recovered from a man between 18 and 35 years old with Graves' ophthalmopathy. Recombination joined TRBV6-5 with TRBJ1-4, with the D segment identity uncertain. The sequenced material came from blood. This receptor carries the CDR3 CASSPSGSTNEKLFF. The nucleotides are TGTGCCAGCAGTCCCTCGGGCTCAACTAATGAAAAACTGTTTTTT.